Here is one TCR beta chain with its context. The sample comes from a study of blood T cell repertoires in COVID-19. CDR3 size: 14 residues. V lost 4 bases and J 4 bases, leaving 13 bases between the germline ends. Germline V gives CDR1 LNHNV, CDR2 YYDKDF (reference sequence). Measured with immunoSEQ multiplex PCR; TCRdb has only the in-frame clones, and not every one. Of 90,000 to 120,000 clones listed, roughly 88% are singletons. This clonotype was sampled from a human donor in a cohort sampled during active COVID-19. The sequenced sample was peripheral blood. V usage is TRBV15 and J usage is TRBJ1-1; a weak D match, TRBD1 (6 bases). For the CDR3, the DNA is TGTGCCACCAGCACAAGGGGGGGGGCCACTGAAGCTTTCTTT. The encoded protein is CATSTRGGATEAFF.